Presented here are 21 T cell receptor beta chains from one specimen sequenced in a study of identical twins. TCRdb processed the 5' RACE reads anew with MiXCR; each CDR3 protein has one entry. This table has approximately 500,000 distinct CDR3 sequences, about 15% appearing once. The data were also submitted as part of a second study, on yellow fever vaccine responses in identical twins.

What was sequenced was CD4+ T cells sorted from blood. All receptors come from a woman younger than 30 in good health.

This chain joins TRBV12-3 or TRBV12-4 and TRBJ2-7, with 12 bases lining up with TRBD2. The CDR3 spans 15 residues. V shed 5 bases, J shed 0 bases, and the junction held 2 bases outside the gene matches. Written as DNA, the CDR3 is TGTGCCAGCAGTGGACTAGCGGGACCCTCCTACGAGCAGTACTTC. Its protein product is CASSGLAGPSYEQYF.

CDR3 residues: CASSTTAGVEQFF. DNA of the CDR3: TGTGCCAGCAGTACCACAGCGGGGGTGGAGCAGTTCTTC. This chain uses TRBV6-6 with TRBJ2-1; the match to TRBD2 covers 8 bases. J lost 10 bases, V lost 5 bases, and 7 bases had no gene match. The CDR3 is 13 residues long. Germline lookup yields CDR1 MNHNY and CDR2 SVGAGI (reference sequence).

This clonotype was counted between two and nine times. V is TRBV7-9 and J is TRBJ2-1; unclear D gene. There are 15 residues in the CDR3. V dropped 1 base and J dropped 2 bases, with 9 bases sitting between them. Germline V gene data show CDR1 as SEHNR and CDR2 as FQNEAQ (reference sequence). Here the CDR3 reads CASSLGTVTYNEQFF. The DNA of the CDR3 is TGTGCCAGCAGCTTAGGGACCGTCACCTACAATGAGCAGTTCTTC. The whole variable domain, filled in from reference TRBV7-9 and TRBJ2-1, reads DTGVSQNPRHKITKRGQNVTFRCDPISEHNRLYWYRQTLGQGPEFLTYFQNEAQLEKSRLLSDRFSAERPKGSFSTLEIQRTEQGDSAMYLCASSLGTVTYNEQFFGPGTRLTVL.

There are many counts of this clonotype. The CDR3 sequence: CASSQGVRNTEAFF. CDR3 coding DNA: TGTGCCAGCAGCCAAGGAGTCAGGAACACTGAAGCTTTCTTT. The V call is TRBV14, the J call TRBJ1-1; D is ambiguous. Germline CDR1 reads SGHDN; CDR2 reads FVKESK. This CDR3 is 14 amino acids long. V lost 1 base to trimming and J lost 1 base, with 7 bases between them.

This chain connects TRBV6-5 to TRBJ1-4; D remains ambiguous. Germline V lookup: CDR1 MNHEY, CDR2 SVGAGI. V lost 2 bases to trimming and J lost 4 bases, with 8 bases between them. The CDR3 runs to 14 residues. DNA of the CDR3: TGTGCCAGCAGTTACGTGACAAATAATGAAAAACTGTTTTTT. Its translation: CASSYVTNNEKLFF.

This clonotype occurred a few times. The J gene is TRBJ1-2, the V gene TRBV10-3; tentatively, D is TRBD1 (5 bases). CDR1 ENHRY and CDR2 SYGVKD come from the germline V gene. The CDR3 has 14 residues. Trimming cost V 3 bases and J 8 bases, with 16 bases left between them. CDR3 nucleotide sequence: TGTGCCATCAGTGACCTGGGGCTAAAGGCGGGCTACACCTTC. The encoded protein is CAISDLGLKAGYTF.

The gene calls are TRBV5-1 and TRBJ2-1, with D perhaps TRBD1 (7 bases). The CDR3 sequence is 15 residues long. V lost 1 base to trimming and J lost 3 bases, with 11 bases between them. Germline V gene data show CDR1 as SGHRS and CDR2 as YFSETQ. The CDR3 nucleotides are TGCGCCAGCAGCTTGCAGGGGGACTTCTACAATGAGCAGTTCTTC. It codes for CASSLQGDFYNEQFF. Complete variable domain (other parts from reference TRBV5-1 and TRBJ2-1): KAGVTQTPRYLIKTRGQQVTLSCSPISGHRSVSWYQQTPGQGLQFLFEYFSETQRNKGNFPGRFSGRQFSNSRSEMNVSTLELGDSALYLCASSLQGDFYNEQFFGPGTRLTVL.

The chain employs TRBV12-3 or TRBV12-4 and TRBJ2-2; TRBD2 matches at 9 bases. J was trimmed by 5 bases and V by 8 bases; bases with no gene match: 3. The CDR3 has 13 amino acids. For the CDR3, the DNA is TGTGCCAGCGTAGCGGGAGATACCGGGGAGCTGTTTTTT. Protein product: CASVAGDTGELFF.

This chain connects TRBV27 to TRBJ2-1; 9 bases are shared with TRBD1. V shed 3 bases, J shed 1 base, and the junction held 13 bases outside the gene matches. The CDR3 sequence is 19 residues long. Germline lookup yields CDR1 MNHEY and CDR2 SMNVEV (reference sequence). CDR3 residues: CASSFNRGRSVGSYNEQFF. The CDR3 bases are TGTGCCAGCAGTTTTAACAGGGGGCGGTCGGTTGGTTCCTACAATGAGCAGTTCTTC.

V and J are TRBV5-1 and TRBJ2-3; no firm D call. The germline V and J ends were trimmed by 1 base and 5 bases, with 11 bases remaining between them. This CDR3 contains 14 residues. Germline V lookup: CDR1 SGHRS, CDR2 YFSETQ. CDR3 region: CASSLTDVGDTQYF. DNA for the CDR3: TGCGCCAGCAGCTTGACCGATGTCGGAGATACGCAGTATTTT.

The chain employs TRBV5-6 and TRBJ2-1, with D tentatively TRBD2 (5 bases). The CDR3 totals 17 residues. Germline loops: CDR1 SGHDT, CDR2 YYEEEE. The CDR3 spells CPALLVPGYEAYNEQFF. CDR3 DNA sequence: TGTCCAGCTTTACTAGTTCCCGGATATGAGGCCTACAATGAGCAGTTCTTC.

V is TRBV5-6 and J is TRBJ2-7; maybe TRBD1 (5 bases). Germline V gene lookup returns CDR1 SGHDT and CDR2 YYEEEE. This CDR3 has 14 residues. V was pared by 4 bases and J by 3 bases, with 14 bases between. The CDR3 here is CASSRIGHVYEQYV. The CDR3 DNA sequence: TGTGCCAGCAGCCGTATCGGACACGTCTACGAGCAGTACGTC.

The chain employs TRBV25-1 and TRBJ1-1; D may be TRBD1 (6 bases). Trimming took 6 bases from V and 3 from J, leaving 20 bases between them. The CDR3 loop spans 16 amino acids. Germline V gene lookup returns CDR1 MGHDK and CDR2 SYGVNS. CDR3 protein: CASRYRTGNEDTEAFF. The CDR3 DNA reads TGTGCCAGCAGATACCGAACAGGGAATGAGGACACTGAAGCTTTCTTT.

This chain joins TRBV6-1 and TRBJ2-2; TRBD2 might be the D (7 bases). The CDR3 is 15 residues long. Germline V gives CDR1 MNHNS, CDR2 SASEGT. Trimming took 7 bases from V and 7 from J, leaving 19 bases between them. The CDR3 region has the DNA TGTGCCAGCAAGGGAGAGGGGGGGTATGTCGGGGAGCTGTTTTTT. It codes for CASKGEGGYVGELFF.

The chain uses TRBV10-2 and TRBJ2-3; D is perhaps TRBD2 (6 bases). The CDR3 extends over 14 amino acids. V dropped 10 bases and J dropped 3 bases, with 17 bases sitting between them. Germline V gene lookup returns CDR1 WSHSY and CDR2 SAAADI. DNA of the CDR3: TGCGCCACCCGCGGGGATGGGGTGACAGATACGCAGTATTTT. Its translation: CATRGDGVTDTQYF.

This clonotype was detected once. This chain links TRBV5-6 with TRBJ2-7; D unresolved. The germline V gene encodes CDR1 SGHDT and CDR2 YYEEEE. The CDR3 is made up of 14 amino acids. With 1 base removed from V and 2 bases from J, the gap between germline ends came to 10 bases. The CDR3 DNA reads as TGTGCCAGCAGCTTGAAGGAGCCACCCTACGAGCAGTACTTC. This translates into CASSLKEPPYEQYF.

The J gene is TRBJ2-2, the V gene TRBV28; 8 bases are a match to TRBD1. The CDR3 is 18 residues long. The V gene end was trimmed by 6 bases and the J gene end by 5 bases; junction bases not matched to a gene: 17. Germline V CDR1 and CDR2: MDHEN, SYDVKM. The CDR3 bases are TGTGCCAGCAGCTTGACGTGGTCAGGGGGCCTGAGAACCGGGGAGCTGTTTTTT. It yields the protein CASSLTWSGGLRTGELFF. Based on the CDR3 plus reference TRBV28 and TRBJ2-2, the full variable domain is DVKVTQSSRYLVKRTGEKVFLECVQDMDHENMFWYRQDPGLGLRLIYFSYDVKMKEKGDIPEGYSVSREKKERFSLILESASTNQTSMYLCASSLTWSGGLRTGELFFGEGSRLTVL.

V usage is TRBV20-1 and J usage is TRBJ2-1; 10 nucleotides match TRBD2. This CDR3 is 14 amino acids long. With V trimmed by 3 bases and J by 9 bases, 8 bases remained unmatched. The germline V gene encodes CDR1 DFQATT and CDR2 SNEGSKA (reference sequence). The CDR3 spells CSASDSGRGSEQFF. Here the CDR3 DNA reads TGCAGTGCTAGCGACAGCGGGAGGGGATCTGAGCAGTTCTTC.

This clonotype has just a few counts. The chain links TRBV7-6 to TRBJ1-4; 7 bases are a match to TRBD1. Per the germline V gene, CDR1 is SGHVS and CDR2 is FNYEAQ. V was clipped by 5 bases and J by 0 bases; unmatched bases: 3. CDR3 size: 15 residues. The CDR3, as DNA: TGTGCCAGCAGCCCCGGGACAGCAACTAATGAAAAACTGTTTTTT. It specifies CASSPGTATNEKLFF.

This clonotype was detected only a few times. J is TRBJ2-4 and V is TRBV20-1, with a weak D call TRBD1 (5 bases). The CDR3 is 16 residues long. Germline values: CDR1 DFQATT, CDR2 SNEGSKA (reference sequence). Trimming removed 2 bases from V and 1 base from J, with 15 bases in between. The CDR3 nucleotides are TGCAGTGCTAGATATTCCGGACACAGGGCCAAAAACATTCAGTACTTC. Protein: CSARYSGHRAKNIQYF.

The V gene is TRBV5-1, the J gene TRBJ2-3, with 10 bases matching TRBD2. Germline V gene sequence: CDR1 SGHRS, CDR2 YFSETQ. V lost 4 bases and J lost 7; bases outside the gene matches: 6. The CDR3 loop spans 14 amino acids. CDR3 sequence reads: CASSLASGRHTQYF. Here the CDR3 DNA reads TGCGCCAGCAGCCTAGCTAGCGGGAGACATACGCAGTATTTT.